Given below is one TCR beta chain in context. These data belong to a study of monozygotic twins with inflammatory bowel disease. RNA in its total form was extracted from whole blood, and T cells were not sorted. Via template switching, UMIs carrying a 6-nucleotide sample barcode were introduced. TCRdb reprocessed the 5' RACE reads, keeping one entry per CDR3 protein, no DNA. The sample's table shows around 450,000 distinct CDR3 sequences. The CDR3 runs 15 residues. This clonotype originated in a human donor with ulcerative colitis or Crohn's disease, or a healthy co-twin of an affected twin (not recorded which). The chain combines TRBV12-3 or TRBV12-4 with TRBJ1-5; the TCRdb call, TRBD1, lacks DNA for checking. Sequenced: blood. CDR3 sequence: CASSSNTGGNQPQHF.